This T cell receptor beta chain was documented in a study of CD8 T cells in ankylosing spondylitis. In making TCR beta libraries, quantitative 5'-RACE with molecular barcodes was used. TCRdb called the 5' RACE reads again in MiXCR, with one record for every CDR3 protein. The table lists roughly 700,000 distinct CDR3 sequences, 15% to 20% of them singletons, with roughly a fifth in the top ten. V gave up 2 bases and J gave up 3 bases, with 15 bases separating them. This CDR3 spans 15 amino acids. CDR1 and CDR2 from the germline V gene are DFQATT and SNEGSKA (reference sequence). A note on this clonotype: Its specificity is not known.

Study-wide findings and caveats: Reportedly, matched ankylosing spondylitis synovial fluid was significantly enriched for disease-linked clones. The authors found the disease-linked clones to be CD8+ and relatively rare in peripheral blood. A TCR beta motif made of fewer than ten highly homologous variants seemed typical of ankylosing spondylitis blood. In the blood and synovial fluid of reactive arthritis, some motif variants had been previously reported.

The chain joins TRBV20-1 to TRBJ2-3; D may be TRBD2 (6 bases). The sequenced material came from blood, either unsorted or a sorted T cell fraction (not recorded which). The receptor was isolated from a male donor with ankylosing spondylitis. The CDR3 DNA is TGCAGTGCTAGAAGGGGTTCCGCGGGGACAGATACGCAGTATTTT. It specifies CSARRGSAGTDTQYF.